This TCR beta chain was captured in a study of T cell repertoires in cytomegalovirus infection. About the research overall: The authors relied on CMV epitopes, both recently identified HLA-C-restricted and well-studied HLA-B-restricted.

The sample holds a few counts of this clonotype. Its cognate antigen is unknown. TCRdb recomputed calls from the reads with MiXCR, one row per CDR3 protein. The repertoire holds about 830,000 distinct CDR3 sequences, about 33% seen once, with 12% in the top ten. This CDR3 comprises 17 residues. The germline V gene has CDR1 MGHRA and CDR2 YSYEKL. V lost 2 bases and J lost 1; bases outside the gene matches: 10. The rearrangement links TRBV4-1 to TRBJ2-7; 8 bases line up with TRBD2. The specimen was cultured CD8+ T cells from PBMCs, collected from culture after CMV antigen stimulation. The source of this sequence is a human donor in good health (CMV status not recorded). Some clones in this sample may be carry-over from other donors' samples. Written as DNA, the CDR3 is TGCGCCAGCAGCCAATCTGGCGGGGGGTATCCTTCCTACGAGCAGTACTTC. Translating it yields CASSQSGGGYPSYEQYF.